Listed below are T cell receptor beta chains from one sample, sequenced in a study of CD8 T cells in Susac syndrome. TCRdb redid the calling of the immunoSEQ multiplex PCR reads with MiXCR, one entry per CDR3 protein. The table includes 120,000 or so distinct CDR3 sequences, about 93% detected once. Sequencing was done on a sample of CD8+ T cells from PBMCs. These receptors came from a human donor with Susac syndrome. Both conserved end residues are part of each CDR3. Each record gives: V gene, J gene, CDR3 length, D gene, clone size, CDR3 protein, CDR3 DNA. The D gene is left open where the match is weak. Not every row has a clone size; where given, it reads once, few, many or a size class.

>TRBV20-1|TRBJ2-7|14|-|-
CSAQSREGQYEQYF
TGCAGTGCTCAATCACGCGAGGGGCAGTACGAGCAGTACTTC
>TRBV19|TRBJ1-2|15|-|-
CASMGGSAFTYGYTF
TGTGCCAGTATGGGGGGCTCAGCCTTCACCTATGGCTACACCTTC
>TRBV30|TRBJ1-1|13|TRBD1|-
CAWSEGAHTEAFF
TGTGCCTGGAGTGAGGGGGCTCACACTGAAGCTTTCTTT
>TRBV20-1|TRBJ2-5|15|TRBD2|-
CSARAAGGFPETQYF
TGCAGTGCTAGAGCAGCGGGGGGGTTTCCAGAGACCCAGTACTTC
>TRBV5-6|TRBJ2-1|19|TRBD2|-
CASSTLAGAESVPNNEQFF
TGTGCCAGCAGCACTTTAGCGGGAGCGGAATCCGTCCCGAACAATGAGCAGTTCTTC
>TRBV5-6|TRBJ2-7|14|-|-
CASSVTAHSYEQYF
TGTGCCAGCAGCGTGACAGCCCACTCCTACGAGCAGTACTTC
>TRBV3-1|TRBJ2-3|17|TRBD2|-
CASSHRRGGGLTDTQYF
TGTGCCAGCAGCCACCGACGAGGCGGGGGACTAACAGATACGCAGTATTTT
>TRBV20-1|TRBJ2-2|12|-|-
CSARDQSGELFF
TGCAGTGCTAGAGATCAATCCGGGGAGCTGTTTTTT
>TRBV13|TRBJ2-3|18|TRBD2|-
CASSFRLAGGPLTDTQYF
TGTGCCAGCAGCTTCCGACTAGCGGGGGGGCCATTGACAGATACGCAGTATTTT
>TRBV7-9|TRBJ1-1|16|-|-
CASSLVSGTVLSEAFF
TGTGCCAGCAGCTTAGTTAGTGGGACCGTCTTGTCTGAAGCTTTCTTT
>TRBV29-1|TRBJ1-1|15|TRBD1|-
CSVPFPQGVNTEAFF
TGCAGCGTTCCTTTCCCACAGGGGGTGAACACTGAAGCTTTCTTT
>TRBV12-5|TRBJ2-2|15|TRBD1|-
CASGFRGRGTGELFF
TGTGCTAGTGGTTTCAGGGGGCGAGGCACCGGGGAGCTGTTTTTT
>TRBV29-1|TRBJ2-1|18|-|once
CSVHFQAAHTGDYNEQFF
TGCAGCGTTCATTTCCAGGCGGCCCACACTGGTGACTACAATGAGCAGTTCTTC
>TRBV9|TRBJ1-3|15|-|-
CASSAAGGTGNTIYF
TGTGCCAGCAGCGCCGCGGGGGGGACCGGAAACACCATATATTTT
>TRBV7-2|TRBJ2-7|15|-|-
CASSLVWETGYEQYF
TGTGCCAGCAGCTTAGTTTGGGAGACGGGCTACGAGCAGTACTTC
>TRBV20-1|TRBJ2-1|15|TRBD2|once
CSVRGREGPLNEQFF
TGCAGTGTACGCGGCCGGGAGGGCCCCCTTAATGAGCAGTTCTTC
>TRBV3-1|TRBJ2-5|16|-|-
CASSQEGATNQETQYF
TGTGCCAGCAGCCAAGAGGGAGCTACCAACCAAGAGACCCAGTACTTC
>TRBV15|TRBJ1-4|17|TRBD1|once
CATSRDQGDIHLGKLFF
TGTGCCACCAGCAGAGATCAGGGGGACATCCATCTCGGAAAACTGTTTTTT
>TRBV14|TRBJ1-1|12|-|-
CATTFGTTEVFF
TGTGCCACTACATTCGGGACAACTGAAGTTTTCTTT
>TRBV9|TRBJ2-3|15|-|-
CASSVAPRPTDTQYF
TGTGCCAGCAGCGTAGCTCCTCGCCCCACAGATACGCAGTATTTT
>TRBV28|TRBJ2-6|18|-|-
CASSLEPGPLSGANVLTF
TGTGCCAGCAGTTTGGAGCCGGGACCGCTCTCTGGGGCCAACGTCCTGACTTTC
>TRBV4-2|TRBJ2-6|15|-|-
CASSQDESGANVLTF
TGTGCCAGCAGCCAAGATGAATCTGGGGCCAACGTCCTGACTTTC
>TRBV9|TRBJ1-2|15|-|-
CASSVVSESFAGYTF
TGTGCCAGCAGCGTAGTCTCAGAATCGTTCGCTGGCTACACCTTC
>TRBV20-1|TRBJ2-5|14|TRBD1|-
CSARGAGGWETQYF
TGCAGTGCTAGAGGCGCAGGGGGCTGGGAGACCCAGTACTTC
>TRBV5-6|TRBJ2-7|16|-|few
CASSQANSADAYEQYF
TGTGCCAGCAGCCAAGCGAACTCGGCGGATGCCTACGAGCAGTACTTC
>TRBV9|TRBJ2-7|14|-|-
CASSAPRYNYEQYF
TGTGCCAGCAGCGCCCCCCGTTATAACTACGAGCAGTACTTC
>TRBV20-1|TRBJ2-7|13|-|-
CSARDGGHYEQYF
TGCAGTGCTAGAGACGGGGGACACTACGAGCAGTACTTC
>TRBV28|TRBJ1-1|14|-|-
CASSFRGVGTEAFF
TGTGCCAGCAGTTTCAGGGGAGTGGGCACTGAAGCTTTCTTT
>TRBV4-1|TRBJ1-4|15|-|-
CASSQWPNEDEKLFF
TGCGCCAGCAGCCAATGGCCGAATGAAGATGAAAAACTGTTTTTT
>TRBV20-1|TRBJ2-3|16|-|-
CSARGQTPTSTDTQYF
TGCAGTGCCCGCGGACAAACCCCAACTAGCACAGATACGCAGTATTTT
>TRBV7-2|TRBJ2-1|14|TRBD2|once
CASSNSGSLDEQFF
TGTGCCAGCAGCAATAGCGGGAGTTTGGATGAGCAGTTCTTC
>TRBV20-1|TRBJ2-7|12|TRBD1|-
CSAPGTANEQYF
TGCAGTGCTCCCGGGACAGCTAACGAGCAGTACTTC
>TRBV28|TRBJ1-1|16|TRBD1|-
CASSLLTGEGWTEAFF
TGTGCCAGCAGTTTATTGACAGGGGAAGGATGGACTGAAGCTTTCTTT
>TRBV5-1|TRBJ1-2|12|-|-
CASSLGRDGYTF
TGCGCCAGCAGCTTGGGAAGGGATGGCTACACCTTC
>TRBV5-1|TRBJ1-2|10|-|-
CASSPGGYTF
TGCGCCAGCAGCCCAGGGGGCTACACCTTC